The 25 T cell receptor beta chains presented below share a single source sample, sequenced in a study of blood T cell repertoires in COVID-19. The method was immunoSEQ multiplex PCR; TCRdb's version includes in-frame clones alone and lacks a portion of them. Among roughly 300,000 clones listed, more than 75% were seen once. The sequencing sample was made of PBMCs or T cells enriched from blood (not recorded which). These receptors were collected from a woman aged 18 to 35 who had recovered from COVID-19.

The DNA of the CDR3 is TGTGCCAGCAGTTTAGACTGGAGAGATACGCAGTATTTT. As protein: CASSLDWRDTQYF. This chain connects TRBV28 to TRBJ2-3; D call uncertain. The germline V and J ends were trimmed by 2 bases and 5 bases, with 8 bases remaining between them. This CDR3 comprises 13 residues. Germline CDR1 reads MDHEN; CDR2 reads SYDVKM.

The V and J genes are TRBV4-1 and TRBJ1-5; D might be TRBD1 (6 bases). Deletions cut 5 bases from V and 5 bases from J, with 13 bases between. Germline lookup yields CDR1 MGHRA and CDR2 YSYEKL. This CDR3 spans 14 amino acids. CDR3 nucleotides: TGCGCCAGCAGCAATAATCCAGGGGATCAGCCCCAGCATTTT. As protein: CASSNNPGDQPQHF.

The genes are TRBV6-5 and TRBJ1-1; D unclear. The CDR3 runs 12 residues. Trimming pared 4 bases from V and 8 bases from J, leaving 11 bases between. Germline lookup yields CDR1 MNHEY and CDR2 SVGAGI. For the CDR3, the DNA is TGTGCCAGCAGTTTACGGGGAGAGGAAGCTTTCTTT. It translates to CASSLRGEEAFF.

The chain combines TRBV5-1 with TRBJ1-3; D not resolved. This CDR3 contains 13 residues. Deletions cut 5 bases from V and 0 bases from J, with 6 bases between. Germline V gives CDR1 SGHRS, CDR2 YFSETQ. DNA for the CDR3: TGCGCCAGCAGAACGGGCTCTGGAAACACCATATATTTT. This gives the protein CASRTGSGNTIYF.

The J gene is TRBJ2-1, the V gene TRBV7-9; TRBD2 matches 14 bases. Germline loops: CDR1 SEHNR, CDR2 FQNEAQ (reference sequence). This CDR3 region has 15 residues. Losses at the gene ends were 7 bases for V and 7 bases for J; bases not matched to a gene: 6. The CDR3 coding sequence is TGTGCCAGCATCATTGGGACTAGCGGGGGTAATGAGCAGTTCTTC. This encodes CASIIGTSGGNEQFF.

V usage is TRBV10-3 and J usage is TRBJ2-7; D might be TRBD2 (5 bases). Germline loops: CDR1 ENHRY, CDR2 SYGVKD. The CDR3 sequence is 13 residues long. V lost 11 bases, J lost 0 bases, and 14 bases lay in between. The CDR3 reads CASRTSGSYEQYF. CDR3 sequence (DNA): TGTGCCTCTCGGACCAGCGGCTCCTACGAGCAGTACTTC.

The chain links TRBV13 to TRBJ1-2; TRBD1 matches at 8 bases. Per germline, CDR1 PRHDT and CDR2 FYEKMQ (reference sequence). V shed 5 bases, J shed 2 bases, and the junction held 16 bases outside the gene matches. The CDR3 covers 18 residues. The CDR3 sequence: CASSTHTLPGQGNYGYTF. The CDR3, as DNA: TGTGCCAGCAGCACCCACACCCTTCCTGGACAGGGCAACTATGGCTACACCTTC.

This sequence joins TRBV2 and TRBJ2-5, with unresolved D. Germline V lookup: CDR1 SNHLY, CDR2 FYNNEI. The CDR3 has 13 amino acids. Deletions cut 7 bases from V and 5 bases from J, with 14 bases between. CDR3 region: CASTMRLGETQYF. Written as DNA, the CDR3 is TGTGCCAGCACTATGCGTCTCGGGGAGACCCAGTACTTC. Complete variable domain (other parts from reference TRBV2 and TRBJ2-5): EPEVTQTPSHQVTQMGQEVILRCVPISNHLYFYWYRQILGQKVEFLVSFYNNEISEKSEIFDDQFSVERPDGSNFTLKIRSTKLEDSAMYFCASTMRLGETQYFGPGTRLLVL.

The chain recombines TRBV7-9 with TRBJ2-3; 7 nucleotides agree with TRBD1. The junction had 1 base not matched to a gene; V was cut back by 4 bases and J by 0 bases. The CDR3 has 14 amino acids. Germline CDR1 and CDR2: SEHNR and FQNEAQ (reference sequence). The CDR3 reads CASSWTGSTDTQYF. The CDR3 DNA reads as TGTGCCAGCAGCTGGACAGGAAGCACAGATACGCAGTATTTT.

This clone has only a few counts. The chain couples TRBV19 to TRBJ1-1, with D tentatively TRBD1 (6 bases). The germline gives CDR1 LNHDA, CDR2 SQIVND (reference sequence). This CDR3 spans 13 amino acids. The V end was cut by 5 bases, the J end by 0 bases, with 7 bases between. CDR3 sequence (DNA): TGTGCCAGTAGTGACAGGCTGAACACTGAAGCTTTCTTT. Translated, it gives CASSDRLNTEAFF.

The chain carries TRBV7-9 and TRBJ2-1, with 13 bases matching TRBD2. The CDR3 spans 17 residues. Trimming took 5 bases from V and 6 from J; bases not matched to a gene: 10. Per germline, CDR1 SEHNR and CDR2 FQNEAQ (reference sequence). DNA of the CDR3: TGTGCCAGCAGCCCGGGACTAGCGGGGCGACGGAGCAATGAGCAGTTCTTC. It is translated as CASSPGLAGRRSNEQFF.

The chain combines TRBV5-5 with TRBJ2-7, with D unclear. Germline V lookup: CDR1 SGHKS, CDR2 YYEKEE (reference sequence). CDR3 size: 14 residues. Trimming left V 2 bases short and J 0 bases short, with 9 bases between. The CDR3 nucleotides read TGTGCCAGCAGCTTTGTTATCGTCTCCTACGAGCAGTACTTC. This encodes CASSFVIVSYEQYF. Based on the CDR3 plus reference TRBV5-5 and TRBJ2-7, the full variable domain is DAGVTQSPTHLIKTRGQQVTLRCSPISGHKSVSWYQQVLGQGPQFIFQYYEKEERGRGNFPDRFSARQFPNYSSELNVNALLLGDSALYLCASSFVIVSYEQYFGPGTRLTVT.

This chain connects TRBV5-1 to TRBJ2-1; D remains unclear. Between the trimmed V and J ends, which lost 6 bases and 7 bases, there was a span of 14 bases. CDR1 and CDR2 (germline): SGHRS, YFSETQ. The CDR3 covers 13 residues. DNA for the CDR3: TGCGCCAGCAAACCTCAGGTCGATAATGAGCAGTTCTTC. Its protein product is CASKPQVDNEQFF. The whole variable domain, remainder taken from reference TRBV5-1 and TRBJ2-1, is KAGVTQTPRYLIKTRGQQVTLSCSPISGHRSVSWYQQTPGQGLQFLFEYFSETQRNKGNFPGRFSGRQFSNSRSEMNVSTLELGDSALYLCASKPQVDNEQFFGPGTRLTVL.

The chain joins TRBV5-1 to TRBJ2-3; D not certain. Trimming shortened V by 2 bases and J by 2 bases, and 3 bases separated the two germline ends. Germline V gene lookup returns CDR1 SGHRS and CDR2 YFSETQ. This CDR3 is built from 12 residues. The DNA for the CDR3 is TGCGCCAGCAGCTTCAACACAGATACGCAGTATTTT. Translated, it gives CASSFNTDTQYF.

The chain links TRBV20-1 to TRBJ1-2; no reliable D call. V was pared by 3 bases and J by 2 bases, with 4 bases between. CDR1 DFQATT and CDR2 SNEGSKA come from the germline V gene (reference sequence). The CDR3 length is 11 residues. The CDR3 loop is CSASYNYGYTF. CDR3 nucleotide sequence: TGCAGTGCTAGCTACAACTATGGCTACACCTTC.

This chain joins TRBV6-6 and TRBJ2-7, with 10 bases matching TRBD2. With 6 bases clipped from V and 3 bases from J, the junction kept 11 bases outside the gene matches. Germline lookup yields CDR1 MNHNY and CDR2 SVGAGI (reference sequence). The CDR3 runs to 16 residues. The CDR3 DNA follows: TGTGCCAGCAGCTCACCCAGAGCGGGAGGGCTCTACGAGCAGTACTTC. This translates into CASSSPRAGGLYEQYF.

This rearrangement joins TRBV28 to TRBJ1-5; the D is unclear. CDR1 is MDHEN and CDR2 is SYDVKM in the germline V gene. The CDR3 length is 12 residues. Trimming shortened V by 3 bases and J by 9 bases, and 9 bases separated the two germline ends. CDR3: CASSFFSRPQHF. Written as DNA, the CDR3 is TGTGCCAGCAGTTTCTTCTCGCGGCCCCAGCATTTT.

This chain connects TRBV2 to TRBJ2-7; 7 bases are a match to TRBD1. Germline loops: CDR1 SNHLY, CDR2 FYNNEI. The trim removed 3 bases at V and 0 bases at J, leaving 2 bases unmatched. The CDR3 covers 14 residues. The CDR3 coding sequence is TGTGCCAGCAGTGACGGACAGGTCTCCTACGAGCAGTACTTC. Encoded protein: CASSDGQVSYEQYF.

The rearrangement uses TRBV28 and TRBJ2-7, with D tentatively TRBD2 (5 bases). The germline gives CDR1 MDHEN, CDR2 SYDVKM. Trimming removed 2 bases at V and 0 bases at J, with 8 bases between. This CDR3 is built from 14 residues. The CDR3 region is CASSLEGNSYEQYF. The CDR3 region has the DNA TGTGCCAGCAGTTTAGAGGGAAACTCCTACGAGCAGTACTTC.

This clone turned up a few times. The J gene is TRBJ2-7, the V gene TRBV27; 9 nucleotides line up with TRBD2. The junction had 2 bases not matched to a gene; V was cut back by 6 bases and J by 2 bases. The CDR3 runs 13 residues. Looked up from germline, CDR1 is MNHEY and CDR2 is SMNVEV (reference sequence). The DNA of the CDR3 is TGTGCCAGCAGGACTAGCGGTGCCTACGAGCAGTACTTC. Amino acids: CASRTSGAYEQYF.

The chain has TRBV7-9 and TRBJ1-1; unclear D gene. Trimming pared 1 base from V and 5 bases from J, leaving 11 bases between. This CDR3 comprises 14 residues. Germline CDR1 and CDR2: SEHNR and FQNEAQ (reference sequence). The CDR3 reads CASSLVGGRTEAFF. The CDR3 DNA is TGTGCCAGCAGCTTAGTGGGTGGGAGGACTGAAGCTTTCTTT.

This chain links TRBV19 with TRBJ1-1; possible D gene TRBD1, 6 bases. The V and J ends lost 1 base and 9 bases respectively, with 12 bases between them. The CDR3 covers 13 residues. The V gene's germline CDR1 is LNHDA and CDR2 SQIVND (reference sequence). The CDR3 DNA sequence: TGTGCCAGTAGTATAGCACAGGGAGAAAAAGCTTTCTTT. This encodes CASSIAQGEKAFF.

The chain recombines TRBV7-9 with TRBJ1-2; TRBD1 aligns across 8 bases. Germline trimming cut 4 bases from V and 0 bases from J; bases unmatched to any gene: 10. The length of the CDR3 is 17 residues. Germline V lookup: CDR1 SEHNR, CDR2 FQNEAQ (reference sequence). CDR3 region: CASSSPPDREPNYGYTF. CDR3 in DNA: TGTGCCAGCAGCTCTCCCCCGGACAGGGAACCTAACTATGGCTACACCTTC.

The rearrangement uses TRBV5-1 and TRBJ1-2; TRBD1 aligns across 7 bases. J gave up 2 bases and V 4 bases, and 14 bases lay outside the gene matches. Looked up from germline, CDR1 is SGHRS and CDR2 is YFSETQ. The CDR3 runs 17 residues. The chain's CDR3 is CASSLGRGNYRNYGYTF. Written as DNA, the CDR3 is TGCGCCAGCAGCCTGGGCAGGGGGAACTATCGAAACTATGGCTACACCTTC.

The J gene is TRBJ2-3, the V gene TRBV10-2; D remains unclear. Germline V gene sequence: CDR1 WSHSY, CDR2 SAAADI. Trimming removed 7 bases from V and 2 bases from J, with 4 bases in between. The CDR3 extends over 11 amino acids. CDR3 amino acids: CASTSTDTQYF. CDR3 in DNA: TGCGCCAGCACTTCCACAGATACGCAGTATTTT.